The present entry profiles one T cell receptor (beta chain) with its context. Its specificity is unknown. These data belong to a study of T-cell reconstitution after alpha-beta-depleted transplantation in children. Researchers prepared the TCRbeta library using unique molecular identifiers, the study reports. TCRdb re-analysed the PCR reads in MiXCR, keeping a single row per CDR3 protein. Here the sample spans about a million distinct CDR3 sequences, about 31% being singletons. Findings and limits, study-wide: In some patients, recipient T cells and intrathymic progenitors surviving conditioning explained high day-60 diversity. About two months after transplant, alpha-beta T cells reportedly came from several hundred expanded graft clones.

Trimming removed 4 bases at V and 3 bases at J, with 16 bases between. The CDR3 extends over 16 amino acids. Germline CDR1 and CDR2: MNHNS and SASEGT. The gene calls are TRBV6-1 and TRBJ2-1, with D possibly being TRBD1 (6 bases). The TCR originated in a boy in the first two years of life who had a stem cell transplant for SCID, so the T cells may come from the graft donor. The specimen was PBMCs, mostly from graft donor cells, collected 360 days after TCRalphabeta/CD19-depleted stem cell transplant. CDR3 protein: CASSAQQGANYNEQFF. In nucleotides, the CDR3 is TGTGCCAGCAGTGCCCAACAGGGCGCCAACTACAATGAGCAGTTCTTC.